The 7 T cell receptor beta chains listed next were all sequenced from one sample in a study of OX40 agonist ivuxolimab in advanced cancers. TCRdb's table, derived via immunoSEQ multiplex PCR, lists solely in-frame clones and lacks some. This repertoire shows around 95,000 clones, around 92% found once; its top ten account for about 0.24%. The sample here was CD4+ or CD8+ T cells sorted from blood, taken in a trial of the OX40 agonist ivuxolimab. Receptors were obtained from an adult with an advanced solid tumor such as melanoma, head and neck, liver or kidney cancer.

This clone came up a few times. The V gene is TRBV6-1, the J gene TRBJ1-6; possible D gene TRBD1, 6 bases. CDR1 is MNHNS and CDR2 is SASEGT in the germline V gene. There are 13 residues in the CDR3. V lost 6 bases to trimming and J lost 9 bases, with 12 bases between them. The CDR3 reads CASSSRDISPLHF. DNA of the CDR3: TGTGCCAGCAGCAGCAGGGACATTTCACCCCTCCACTTT.

The CDR3 nucleotides are TGCGCCAGCAGCCAAGGGACACAGGGAGCGTTTGGAAACACCATATATTTT. It codes for CASSQGTQGAFGNTIYF. The chain carries TRBV4-3 and TRBJ1-3; possible D gene TRBD1, 6 bases. The CDR3 runs 17 residues. V was cut by 1 base and J by 3 bases, with 16 bases left in between. The germline gives CDR1 LGHNA, CDR2 YSLEER.

The genes are TRBV30 and TRBJ2-1, with a tentative D call TRBD1 (5 bases). The V gene's germline CDR1 is GTSNPN and CDR2 SVGIG (reference sequence). V was trimmed by 0 bases and J by 0 bases, leaving 15 bases between them. The CDR3 spans 17 residues. The CDR3 sequence is CAWSVGLLSSSYNEQFF. The CDR3, as DNA: TGTGCCTGGAGTGTGGGGCTCCTCTCCAGCTCCTACAATGAGCAGTTCTTC.

The V gene is TRBV13, the J gene TRBJ1-5; D gene ambiguous. Germline V lookup: CDR1 PRHDT, CDR2 FYEKMQ (reference sequence). The V end was cut by 1 base, the J end by 3 bases, with 1 base between. The CDR3 consists of 12 residues. DNA of the CDR3: TGTGCCAGCAGCTTAGTCAATCAGCCCCAGCATTTT. Its protein product is CASSLVNQPQHF.

V usage is TRBV7-2 and J usage is TRBJ1-1; D is ambiguous. The germline V and J ends were trimmed by 2 bases and 5 bases, with 9 bases remaining between them. There are 13 residues in the CDR3. Germline-derived CDR1 and CDR2 are SGHTA and FQGNSA. CDR3 sequence reads: CASSLNSRTEAFF. CDR3 sequence (DNA): TGTGCCAGCAGCTTAAATAGCAGGACTGAAGCTTTCTTT.

This sequence joins TRBV9 and TRBJ2-3, with D uncertain. The V and J ends lost 3 bases and 5 bases respectively, with 13 bases between them. The germline V gene has CDR1 SGDLS and CDR2 YYNGEE. CDR3 length equals 14 residues. CDR3 in DNA: TGTGCCAGCAGCGCGCTCCAGACTGGAGATACGCAGTATTTT. Protein sequence: CASSALQTGDTQYF. The variable domain in full, completed from reference TRBV9 and TRBJ2-3, reads DSGVTQTPKHLITATGQRVTLRCSPRSGDLSVYWYQQSLDQGLQFLIQYYNGEERAKGNILERFSAQQFPDLHSELNLSSLELGDSALYFCASSALQTGDTQYFGPGTRLTVL.

The J gene is TRBJ1-5, the V gene TRBV10-3; no clear D gene. Trimming removed 4 bases from V and 9 bases from J, with 10 bases in between. The germline V gene has CDR1 ENHRY and CDR2 SYGVKD. The CDR3 loop spans 12 amino acids. The CDR3 is CAISARAGPQHF. Here the CDR3 DNA reads TGTGCCATCAGTGCACGGGCGGGGCCCCAGCATTTT.